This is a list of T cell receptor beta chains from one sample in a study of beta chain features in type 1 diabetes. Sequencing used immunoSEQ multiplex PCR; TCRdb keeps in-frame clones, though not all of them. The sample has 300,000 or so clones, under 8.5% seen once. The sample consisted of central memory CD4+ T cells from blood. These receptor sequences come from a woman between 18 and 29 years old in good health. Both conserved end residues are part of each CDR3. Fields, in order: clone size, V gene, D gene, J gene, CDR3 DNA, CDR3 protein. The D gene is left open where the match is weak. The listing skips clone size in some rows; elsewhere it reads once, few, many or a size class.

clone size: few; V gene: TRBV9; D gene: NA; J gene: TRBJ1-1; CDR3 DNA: TGTGCCAGCAGCGAGGGGGGAGACTCAAGAGTGGCTTTCTTT; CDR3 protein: CASSEGGDSRVAFF
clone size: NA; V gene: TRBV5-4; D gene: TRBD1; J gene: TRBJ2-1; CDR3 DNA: TGTGCCAGCAGCCAAGGACAGGGGCGGAATGAGCAGTTCTTC; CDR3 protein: CASSQGQGRNEQFF
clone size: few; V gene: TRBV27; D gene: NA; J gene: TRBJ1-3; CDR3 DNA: TGTGCCAGCAAACTAAGGGGAGGAAACACCATATATTTT; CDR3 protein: CASKLRGGNTIYF
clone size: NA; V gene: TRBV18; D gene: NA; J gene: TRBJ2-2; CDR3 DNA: TGTGCCAGCTCACCGTCTAGGAACACCGGGGAGCTGTTTTTT; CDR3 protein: CASSPSRNTGELFF
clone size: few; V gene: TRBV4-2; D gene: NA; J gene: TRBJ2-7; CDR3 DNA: TGTGCCAGCAGCACTTCCGGGAACTACGAGCAGTACTTC; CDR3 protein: CASSTSGNYEQYF
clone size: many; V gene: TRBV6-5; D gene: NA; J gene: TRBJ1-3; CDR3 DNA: TGTGCCAGCAGTTACGGGAGCTCTGGAAACACCATATATTTT; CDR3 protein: CASSYGSSGNTIYF
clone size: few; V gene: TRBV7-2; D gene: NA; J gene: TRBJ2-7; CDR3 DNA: TGTGCCAGCAGCTTACAAGGGCCTGGACTCTACGAGCAGTACTTC; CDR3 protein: CASSLQGPGLYEQYF
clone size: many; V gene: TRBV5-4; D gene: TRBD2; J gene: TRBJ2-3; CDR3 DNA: TGTGCCAGCAGCTCTCACTTAGCGGGAGCTGGCGCAGATACGCAGTATTTT; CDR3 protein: CASSSHLAGAGADTQYF
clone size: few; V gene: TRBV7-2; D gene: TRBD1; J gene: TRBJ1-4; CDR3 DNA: TGTGCCAGTCAGATTGACAGGGATTTTGAAAAACTGTTTTTT; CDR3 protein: CASQIDRDFEKLFF
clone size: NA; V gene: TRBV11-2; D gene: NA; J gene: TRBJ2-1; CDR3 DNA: TGTGCCAGCAGCCAGGAGCCGGGAACCCACAATGAGCAGTTCTTC; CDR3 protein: CASSQEPGTHNEQFF
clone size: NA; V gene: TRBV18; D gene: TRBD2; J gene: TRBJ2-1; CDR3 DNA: TGTGCCAGCTCCCGTAAACAGCGGGAGGGCCGCAATGAGCAGTTCTTC; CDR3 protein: CASSRKQREGRNEQFF
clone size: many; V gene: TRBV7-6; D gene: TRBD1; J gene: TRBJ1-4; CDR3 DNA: TGTGCCAGCAGTTCTGTCCCGGGACAGGGGGAAAAACTGTTTTTT; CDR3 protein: CASSSVPGQGEKLFF
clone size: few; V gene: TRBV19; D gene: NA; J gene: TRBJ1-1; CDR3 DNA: TGTGCCAGTAGCACCGGGTTTCTCATGAACACTGAAGCTTTCTTT; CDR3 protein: CASSTGFLMNTEAFF
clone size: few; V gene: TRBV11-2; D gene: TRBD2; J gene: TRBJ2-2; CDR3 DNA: TGTGCCAGCAGCCGTGAATGGACTAGGAACACCGGGGAGCTGTTTTTT; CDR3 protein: CASSREWTRNTGELFF
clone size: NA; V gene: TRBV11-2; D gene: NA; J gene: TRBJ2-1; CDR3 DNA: TGTGCCAGCAGCTTAGGGGGGTGGGGACTCAACAATGAGCAGTTCTTC; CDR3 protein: CASSLGGWGLNNEQFF
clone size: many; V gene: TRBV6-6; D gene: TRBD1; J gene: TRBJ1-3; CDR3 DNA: TGTGCCAGCAGTTACCCACAGGGGGCCAAGGCTACCATATATTTT; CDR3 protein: CASSYPQGAKATIYF
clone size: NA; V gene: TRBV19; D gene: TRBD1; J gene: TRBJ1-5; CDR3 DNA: TGTGCCAGTAGTAAGGGGACAGGCGATAGCAATCAGCCCCAGCATTTT; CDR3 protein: CASSKGTGDSNQPQHF
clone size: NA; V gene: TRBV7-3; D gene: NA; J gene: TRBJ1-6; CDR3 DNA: TGTGCCAGCAGCTTATCTGGTCGGTCGTCTTCACCCCTCCACTTT; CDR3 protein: CASSLSGRSSSPLHF
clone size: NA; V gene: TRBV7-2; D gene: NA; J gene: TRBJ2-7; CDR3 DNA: TGTGCCAGCAGCTTAGATCCCGGGAGAAACTACGAGCAGTACTTC; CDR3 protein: CASSLDPGRNYEQYF
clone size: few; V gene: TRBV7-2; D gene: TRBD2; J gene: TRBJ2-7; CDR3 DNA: TGTGCCAGCAGCCAAGGACTAGCGGGGACTTACGAGCAGTACTTC; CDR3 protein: CASSQGLAGTYEQYF
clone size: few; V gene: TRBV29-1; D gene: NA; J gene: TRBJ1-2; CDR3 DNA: TGCAGCGCCGGCGATTCCCCCGGGACTACAAATGGCTACACCTTC; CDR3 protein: CSAGDSPGTTNGYTF
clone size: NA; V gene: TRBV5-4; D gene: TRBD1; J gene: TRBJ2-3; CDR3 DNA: TGTGCCAGCAGCTTGCTATCAGGGGGCAGAGATACGCAGTATTTT; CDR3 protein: CASSLLSGGRDTQYF
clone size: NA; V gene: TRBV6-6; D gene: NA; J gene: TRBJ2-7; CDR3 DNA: TGTGCCAGCAGTCACGGACCTACCTACGAGCAGTACTTC; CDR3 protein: CASSHGPTYEQYF
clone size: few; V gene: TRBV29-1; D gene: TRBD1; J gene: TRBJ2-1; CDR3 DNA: TGCAGCGTTGAAGGGCTCACGGGACAGGGTTTCCCTAGGCAGTTCTTC; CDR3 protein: CSVEGLTGQGFPRQFF
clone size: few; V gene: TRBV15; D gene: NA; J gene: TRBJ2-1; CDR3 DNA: TGTGCCACCAGCAGAGATACCTATCGTGGGATCGATGAGCAGTTCTTC; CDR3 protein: CATSRDTYRGIDEQFF
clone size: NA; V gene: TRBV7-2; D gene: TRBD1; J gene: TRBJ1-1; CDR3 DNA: TGTGCCAGCAGTTCGAACAGGGGGGACACTGAAGCTTTCTTT; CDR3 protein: CASSSNRGDTEAFF
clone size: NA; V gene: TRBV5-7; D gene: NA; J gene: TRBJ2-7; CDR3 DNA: TGTGCCAGCAGCTTGGCCGTAAAGGAGGGGGGCTACGAGCAGTACTTC; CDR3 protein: CASSLAVKEGGYEQYF
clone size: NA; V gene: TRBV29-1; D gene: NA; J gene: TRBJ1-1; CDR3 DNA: TGCAGCGTTCGGGGGCGGAGGAACACTGAAGCTTTCTTT; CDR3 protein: CSVRGRRNTEAFF
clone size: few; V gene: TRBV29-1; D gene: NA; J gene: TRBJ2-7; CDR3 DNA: TGCAGCGCTGCGAAAGGACTGTACTACGAGCAGTACTTC; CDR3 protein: CSAAKGLYYEQYF
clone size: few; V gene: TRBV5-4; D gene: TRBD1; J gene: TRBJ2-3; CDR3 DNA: TGTGCCAGCAGCTTGGCCGGACAGGGGAGTTCAGATACGCAGTATTTT; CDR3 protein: CASSLAGQGSSDTQYF
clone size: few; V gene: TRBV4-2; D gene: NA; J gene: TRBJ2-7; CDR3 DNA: TGTGCCAGCAGCCAAGTCGCGTCGGGAGTAATCTACGAGCAGTACTTC; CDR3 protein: CASSQVASGVIYEQYF
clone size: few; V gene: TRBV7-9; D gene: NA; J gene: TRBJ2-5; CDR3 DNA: TGTGCCAGCAGCCCTAGGGGCTGGAAAGCCGCGGAGACCCAGTACTTC; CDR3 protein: CASSPRGWKAAETQYF
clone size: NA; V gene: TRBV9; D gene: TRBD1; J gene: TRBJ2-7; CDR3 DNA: TGTGCCAGCAGCGTAGCCGGCTCCGGACAGGCCGAGCAGTACTTC; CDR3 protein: CASSVAGSGQAEQYF
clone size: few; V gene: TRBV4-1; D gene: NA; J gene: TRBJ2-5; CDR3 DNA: TGCGCCAGCAGCCAATGGCCAGGGGGGATAGAGACCCAGTACTTC; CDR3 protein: CASSQWPGGIETQYF
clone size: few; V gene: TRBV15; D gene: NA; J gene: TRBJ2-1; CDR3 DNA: TGTGCCACCAGCAGTGAGGGGCCCGGTGAGCAGTTCTTC; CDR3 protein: CATSSEGPGEQFF
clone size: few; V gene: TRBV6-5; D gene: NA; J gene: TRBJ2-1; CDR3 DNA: TGTGCCAGCAGTTACTCGAAGGGTTATGAGCAGTTCTTC; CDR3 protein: CASSYSKGYEQFF
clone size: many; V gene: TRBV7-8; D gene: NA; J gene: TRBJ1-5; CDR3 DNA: TGTGCCAGCAGCTTAGATCAGGACAACAGGCCCCAGCATTTT; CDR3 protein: CASSLDQDNRPQHF
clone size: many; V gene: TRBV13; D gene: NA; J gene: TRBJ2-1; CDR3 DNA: TGTGCCAGCAGGATCTGGAATGAGCAGTTCTTC; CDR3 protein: CASRIWNEQFF
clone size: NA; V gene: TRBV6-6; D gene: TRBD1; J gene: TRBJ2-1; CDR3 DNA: TGTGCCAGCAGTTACAGGGGGCGAAATGAGCAGTTCTTC; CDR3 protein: CASSYRGRNEQFF
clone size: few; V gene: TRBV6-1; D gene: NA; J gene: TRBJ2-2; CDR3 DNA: TGTGCCAGCAGTGCGGGTGGCGGCACCGGGGAGCTGTTTTTT; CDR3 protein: CASSAGGGTGELFF